Below, 19 T cell receptor beta chains from the same sample are listed, as sequenced in a study of PD-L1 blockade in urothelial cancer. TCRdb's table, derived via immunoSEQ multiplex PCR, lists solely in-frame clones and lacks some. The table shows some 35,000 clones, with 82% occurring only once. Sample: PBMCs, taken around atezolizumab (anti-PD-L1) treatment. The receptors shown here come from a man in his fifties or sixties with urothelial cancer.

V usage is TRBV2 and J usage is TRBJ1-3, with a possible D match to TRBD1 (5 bases). The CDR3 contains 17 residues. Germline CDR1 SNHLY, CDR2 FYNNEI. V was shortened by 5 bases and J by 4 bases, with 21 bases between the two germline ends. CDR3 region: CASSKGFADALGNTIYF. CDR3 DNA: TGTGCCAGCAGTAAGGGGTTTGCGGACGCCCTGGGAAACACCATATATTTT.

The chain recombines TRBV28 with TRBJ2-3, with TRBD2 as a possible D gene (5 bases). CDR3 length: 15 amino acids. V dropped 4 bases and J dropped 11 bases, with 22 bases sitting between them. The germline V gene has CDR1 MDHEN and CDR2 SYDVKM. The CDR3 here is CASSSSLLDGLEQYF. In DNA, the CDR3 is TGTGCCAGCAGTTCGAGTCTACTAGACGGTTTAGAGCAGTATTTT.

The chain combines TRBV4-1 with TRBJ2-5; 8 bases fit TRBD1. CDR3 length: 15 residues. V was pared by 4 bases and J by 2 bases, with 6 bases of the junction left unmatched. The germline gives CDR1 MGHRA, CDR2 YSYEKL. The CDR3 nucleotides are TGCGCCAGCAGCCGCCGACAGGGGACGCAAGAGACCCAGTACTTC. Translating it yields CASSRRQGTQETQYF.

This clone was recorded only once. The CDR3 region is CASSVKRDFGYNEQFF. CDR3 DNA: TGTGCCAGCAGCGTAAAGCGGGACTTTGGGTACAATGAGCAGTTCTTC. The chain carries TRBV4-2 and TRBJ2-1, with 7 nucleotides matching TRBD2. The length of the CDR3 is 16 residues. Unmatched junction bases numbered 11, after V lost 5 bases and J lost 4 bases. CDR1 LGHNA and CDR2 YNFKEQ come from the germline V gene.

J is TRBJ2-7 and V is TRBV11-2; a possible D gene is TRBD2 (5 bases). The CDR3 loop spans 15 amino acids. CDR1 is SGHAT and CDR2 is FQNNGV in the germline V gene. V gave up 2 bases and J gave up 2 bases, with 13 bases separating them. This chain's CDR3 is CASSLWLSEAYEQYF. In DNA, the CDR3 is TGTGCCAGCAGCTTATGGCTTAGCGAGGCCTACGAGCAGTACTTC. Based on the CDR3 plus reference TRBV11-2 and TRBJ2-7, the full variable domain is EAGVAQSPRYKIIEKRQSVAFWCNPISGHATLYWYQQILGQGPKLLIQFQNNGVVDDSQLPKDRFSAERLKGVDSTLKIQPAKLEDSAVYLCASSLWLSEAYEQYFGPGTRLTVT.

This clone was detected only once. The rearrangement links TRBV7-2 to TRBJ2-3; TRBD2 agrees at 8 bases. The trim removed 5 bases at V and 3 bases at J, leaving 13 bases unmatched. Germline CDR1 SGHTA, CDR2 FQGNSA. The CDR3 runs 17 residues. CDR3: CASSQNSGGRVTDTQYF. DNA for the CDR3: TGTGCCAGCAGCCAAAACAGCGGGGGACGGGTAACAGATACGCAGTATTTT.

The J gene is TRBJ1-1, the V gene TRBV18, with a possible D match to TRBD1 (6 bases). V gave up 3 bases and J gave up 3 bases, with 8 bases separating them. The CDR3 runs to 13 residues. Germline-derived CDR1 and CDR2 are KGHSH and LQKENI. Written as DNA, the CDR3 is TGTGCCAGCTCACCGAACAGGGACACTGAAGCTTTCTTT. Amino acid sequence: CASSPNRDTEAFF. The variable domain in full, completed from reference TRBV18 and TRBJ1-1, reads NAGVMQNPRHLVRRRGQEARLRCSPMKGHSHVYWYRQLPEEGLKFMVYLQKENIIDESGMPKERFSAEFPKEGPSILRIQQVVRGDSAAYFCASSPNRDTEAFFGQGTRLTVV.

The J gene is TRBJ2-2, the V gene TRBV25-1, with 8 bases identical to TRBD1. The CDR3 has 17 amino acids. Looked up from germline, CDR1 is MGHDK and CDR2 is SYGVNS. V trimming: 3 bases; J trimming: 2 bases; junction bases outside the gene matches: 8. CDR3 protein: CASSDLGQEFNTGELFF. As DNA, the CDR3 is TGTGCCAGCAGTGACTTGGGACAGGAATTTAACACCGGGGAGCTGTTTTTT.

The rearrangement links TRBV5-1 to TRBJ1-1; the D gene is possibly TRBD1 (6 bases). Germline V CDR1 and CDR2: SGHRS, YFSETQ. CDR3 length: 18 amino acids. Trimming cost V 4 bases and J 2 bases, with 24 bases left between them. The CDR3 loop reads CASSAKPGVPWLNTEAFF. In DNA form, the CDR3 reads TGCGCCAGCAGCGCGAAACCAGGGGTGCCCTGGCTAAACACTGAAGCTTTCTTT.

V and J are TRBV27 and TRBJ2-5; 12 nucleotides align to TRBD2. Germline V gene sequence: CDR1 MNHEY, CDR2 SMNVEV (reference sequence). The V segment lost 6 bases and the J segment 2 bases; nucleotides outside the gene matches: 7. The CDR3 totals 16 residues. CDR3 bases: TGTGCCAGCAGGATGACTAGCGGGGGCCCTCAAGAGACCCAGTACTTC. Translation gives CASRMTSGGPQETQYF.

V and J are TRBV19 and TRBJ1-5; TRBD1 aligns across 7 bases. J gave up 1 base and V 1 base, and 1 base lay outside the gene matches. CDR3 length: 15 amino acids. Germline loops: CDR1 LNHDA, CDR2 SQIVND (reference sequence). CDR3 residues: CASSIVRGSNQPQHF. The CDR3, as DNA: TGTGCCAGTAGTATAGTCAGGGGGAGCAATCAGCCCCAGCATTTT.

The chain carries TRBV5-1 and TRBJ2-5; no clear D gene. This CDR3 is built from 15 residues. Between the trimmed V and J ends, which lost 4 bases and 2 bases, there was a span of 15 bases. CDR1 is SGHRS, CDR2 YFSETQ, per germline. The CDR3 nucleotides are TGCGCCAGCAGCCCCTCCCCGACTGGTCAAGAGACCCAGTACTTC. Protein sequence: CASSPSPTGQETQYF.

This clone appeared once. The chain recombines TRBV2 with TRBJ2-1; no clear D. Germline V gives CDR1 SNHLY, CDR2 FYNNEI. This CDR3 is built from 16 residues. V dropped 2 bases and J dropped 2 bases, with 13 bases sitting between them. In DNA, the CDR3 is TGTGCCAGCAGTGAAAGTGTAGATCTAACCTACAATGAGCAGTTCTTC. Translating it yields CASSESVDLTYNEQFF.

This clone is a singleton in its sample. At one boundary the junction diverges from the germline segment, which might be a read error. The chain couples TRBV7-7 to TRBJ2-2; D may be TRBD2 (6 bases). The CDR3 is made up of 15 amino acids. Germline V lookup: CDR1 SSHAT, CDR2 FNYEAQ (reference sequence). The CDR3, as DNA: TGTGCTAGCAGCAGAGGCGGGGTCGACACCGGGGAGCTGTTTTTT. Encoded protein: CASSRGGVDTGELFF.

The V call is TRBV27, the J call TRBJ2-2; maybe TRBD1 (6 bases). Per the germline V gene, CDR1 is MNHEY and CDR2 is SMNVEV (reference sequence). CDR3 length: 18 residues. The ends were cut back, 6 bases at V and 1 base at J, with 21 bases in the middle. The CDR3 is CASSSYTYRDGNTGELFF. CDR3 DNA sequence: TGTGCCAGCAGCTCTTATACGTACAGGGACGGGAACACCGGGGAGCTGTTTTTT.

This clone was seen only once. This chain joins TRBV5-1 and TRBJ1-1; D gene ambiguous. V was trimmed by 5 bases and J by 4 bases, leaving 12 bases between them. Germline V gives CDR1 SGHRS, CDR2 YFSETQ. CDR3 length: 13 residues. CDR3 sequence reads: CASRTDPSTEAFF. The CDR3 coding sequence is TGCGCCAGCAGAACAGATCCGAGCACTGAAGCTTTCTTT.

The J gene is TRBJ2-1, the V gene TRBV4-1; 10 bases line up with TRBD2. CDR1 MGHRA and CDR2 YSYEKL come from the germline V gene. V lost 3 bases and J lost 6; bases outside the gene matches: 5. This CDR3 is built from 15 residues. CDR3 sequence (DNA): TGCGCCAGCAGCCACCCGACTAGCGGGTCCAATGAGCAGTTCTTC. Translation gives CASSHPTSGSNEQFF.

The chain couples TRBV11-2 to TRBJ2-7, with 7 bases identical to TRBD1. The V segment lost 5 bases and the J segment 4 bases; nucleotides outside the gene matches: 2. Per germline, CDR1 SGHAT and CDR2 FQNNGV. The CDR3 is made up of 12 amino acids. CDR3: CASSRQGYEQYF. DNA of the CDR3: TGTGCCAGCAGCAGACAGGGATACGAGCAGTACTTC.

V usage is TRBV27 and J usage is TRBJ2-5; 9 nucleotides match TRBD2. Germline assignment: CDR1 MNHEY and CDR2 SMNVEV (reference sequence). The V and J ends lost 7 bases and 1 base, in that order; junction bases with no gene match: 4. The CDR3 runs 14 residues. The CDR3 protein is CASKQRGVQETQYF. The DNA of the CDR3 is TGTGCCAGCAAGCAGCGGGGGGTCCAAGAGACCCAGTACTTC.